This T cell receptor (beta chain) was sequenced in a study of preoperative IRX-2 immunotherapy in early breast cancer. Treatment defined: preoperative locoregional IRX-2 cytokine immunotherapy. Preoperative locoregional IRX-2 cytokine immunotherapy was tested in the phase Ib source study. The trim removed 5 bases at V and 4 bases at J, leaving 4 bases unmatched. The germline V gene has CDR1 SQVTM and CDR2 ANQGSEA. The CDR3 has 13 amino acids. The protocol was immunoSEQ multiplex PCR, while the TCRdb copy is restricted to in-frame clones and leaves out a portion. The repertoire holds fewer than 40,000 clones, with nearly 90% as singletons.

The sequence derives from a human donor with breast cancer. The sequenced sample was tumor tissue, obtained after IRX-2 immunotherapy. This chain links TRBV29-1 with TRBJ1-3, with 8 bases matching TRBD1. This CDR3 reads CSVSDRGGNTIYF. Written as DNA, the CDR3 is TGCAGCGTTTCTGACAGGGGCGGAAACACCATATATTTT.